Sequencing of this T cell receptor (beta chain) was carried out in a study of blood T cell repertoires in COVID-19. The overall study: Acute and convalescent COVID-19 specimens originated in the United States, Italy and Spain.

The method was immunoSEQ multiplex PCR; TCRdb's version includes in-frame clones alone and lacks a portion of them. The repertoire includes roughly 500,000 clones, 85% to 90% of them detected once, and approximately 1.8% sits in the top ten. The specimen was PBMCs or T cells enriched from blood (not recorded which). The receptor was isolated from a woman in her thirties or forties who had recovered from COVID-19.

CDR3 amino acids: CATSDRVANTEAFF. As DNA, the CDR3 is TGTGCCACCAGCGACAGGGTAGCCAACACTGAAGCTTTCTTT. This chain connects TRBV15 to TRBJ1-1, with 7 bases identical to TRBD1. The CDR3 has 14 amino acids. Germline values: CDR1 LNHNV, CDR2 YYDKDF (reference sequence). Unmatched junction bases numbered 5, after V lost 5 bases and J lost 2 bases. The full variable domain, its missing parts supplied by reference TRBV15 and TRBJ1-1, is DAMVIQNPRYQVTQFGKPVTLSCSQTLNHNVMYWYQQKSSQAPKLLFHYYDKDFNNEADTPDNFQSRRPNTSFCFLDIRSPGLGDTAMYLCATSDRVANTEAFFGQGTRLTVV.